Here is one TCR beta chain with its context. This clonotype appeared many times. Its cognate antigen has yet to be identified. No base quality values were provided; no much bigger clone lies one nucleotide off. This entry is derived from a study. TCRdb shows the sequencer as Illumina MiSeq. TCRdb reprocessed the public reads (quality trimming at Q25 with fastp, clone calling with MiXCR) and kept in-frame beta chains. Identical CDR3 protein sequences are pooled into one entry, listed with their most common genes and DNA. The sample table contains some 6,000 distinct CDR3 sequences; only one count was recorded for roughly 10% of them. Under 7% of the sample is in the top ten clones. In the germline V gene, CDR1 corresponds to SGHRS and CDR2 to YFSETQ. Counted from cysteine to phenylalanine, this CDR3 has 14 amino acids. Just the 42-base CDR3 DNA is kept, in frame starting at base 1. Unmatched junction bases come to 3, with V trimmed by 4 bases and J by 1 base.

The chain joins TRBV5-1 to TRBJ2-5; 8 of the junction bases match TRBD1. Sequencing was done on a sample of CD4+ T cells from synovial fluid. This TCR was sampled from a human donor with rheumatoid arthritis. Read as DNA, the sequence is TGCGCCAGCAGCGTTCAGGGGGCCCAAGAGACCCAGTACTTC. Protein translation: CASSVQGAQETQYF.